The following is a T cell receptor beta chain sequence with its context. Antigen specificity is unknown. The source of the sample is a study of shared clonotypes between healthy human individuals. Study observations and caveats: It was the non-shared clonotypes that had lower generation probabilities than clonotypes shared by all four donors. Collection of samples was limited to blood; tissue repertoires likely differ.

V shed 6 bases and J shed 5 bases, with 19 bases lying between them. The germline CDR1 and CDR2 sequences are SGHVS and FQNEAQ. There are 16 residues in the CDR3. Replicate PCRs run on sorted subsets employed 200 ng DNA, 25,000 to 35,000 T cell genomes. Profiled with immunoSEQ multiplex PCR; TCRdb holds only in-frame clones, not every one. This table has about 2.1 million clones, around 95% appearing once. Terminally differentiated effector memory CD45RA+ cells were excluded from the naive CD8 cells, which were CD45RO-negative and positively selected for CCR7. Adult Caucasians living in Nashville, Tennessee made up all of the donors.

Source material: naive CD8+ T cells from PBMCs. The TCR comes from a man aged 18 to 30 in good health. Some clones in this sample may be carry-over from other donors' samples. V usage is TRBV7-8 and J usage is TRBJ1-4, with D perhaps TRBD1 (5 bases). The CDR3 sequence is CASSFISGGFNEKLFF. CDR3 nucleotide sequence: TGTGCCAGCAGTTTCATCTCCGGGGGTTTCAATGAAAAACTGTTTTTT.